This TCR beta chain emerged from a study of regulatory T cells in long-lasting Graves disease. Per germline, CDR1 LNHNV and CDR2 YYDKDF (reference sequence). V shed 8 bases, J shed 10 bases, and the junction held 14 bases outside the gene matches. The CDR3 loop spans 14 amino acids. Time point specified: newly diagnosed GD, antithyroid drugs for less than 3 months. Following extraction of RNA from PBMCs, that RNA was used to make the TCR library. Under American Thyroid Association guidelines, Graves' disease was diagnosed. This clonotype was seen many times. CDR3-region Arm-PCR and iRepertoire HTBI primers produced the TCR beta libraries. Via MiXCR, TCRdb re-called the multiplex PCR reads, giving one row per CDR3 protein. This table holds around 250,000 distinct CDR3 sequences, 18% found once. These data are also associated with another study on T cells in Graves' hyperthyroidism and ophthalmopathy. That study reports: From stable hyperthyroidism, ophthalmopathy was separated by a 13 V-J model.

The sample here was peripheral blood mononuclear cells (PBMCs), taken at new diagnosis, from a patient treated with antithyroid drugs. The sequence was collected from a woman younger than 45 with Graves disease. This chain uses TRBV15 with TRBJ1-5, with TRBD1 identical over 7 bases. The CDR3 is CATGQGGEGIPQHF. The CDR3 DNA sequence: TGTGCCACCGGGCAAGGGGGCGAAGGTATACCCCAGCATTTT.